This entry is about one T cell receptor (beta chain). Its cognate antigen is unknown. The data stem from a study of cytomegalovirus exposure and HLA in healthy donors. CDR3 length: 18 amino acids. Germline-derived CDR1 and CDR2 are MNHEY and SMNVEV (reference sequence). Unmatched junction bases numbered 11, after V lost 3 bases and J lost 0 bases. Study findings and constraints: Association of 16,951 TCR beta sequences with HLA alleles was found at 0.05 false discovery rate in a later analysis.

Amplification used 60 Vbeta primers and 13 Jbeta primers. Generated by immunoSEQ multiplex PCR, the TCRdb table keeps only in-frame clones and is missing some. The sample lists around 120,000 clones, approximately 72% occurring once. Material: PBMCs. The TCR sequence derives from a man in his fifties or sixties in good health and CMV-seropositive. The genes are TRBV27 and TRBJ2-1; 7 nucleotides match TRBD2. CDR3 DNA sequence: TGTGCCAGCAGTTTCAGCGGGATTGGATTCATCTCCTACAATGAGCAGTTCTTC. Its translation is CASSFSGIGFISYNEQFF.